Listed here is a single TCR beta chain. The data are from a study of T cell responses to AZD1222 COVID-19 vaccine. Sequencing used immunoSEQ multiplex PCR; TCRdb keeps in-frame clones, though not all of them. The table shows 85,000 to 120,000 clones, with 80% to 95% occurring only once. This CDR3 has 16 amino acids. V lost 4 bases to trimming and J lost 5 bases, with 21 bases between them. Germline lookup yields CDR1 SGHRS and CDR2 YFSETQ. This sequence originates from an adult who received the AZD1222 COVID-19 vaccine. Sequenced here: peripheral blood, sampled 28 days after the second AZD1222 dose. The chain couples TRBV5-1 to TRBJ1-2, with a possible D match to TRBD1 (6 bases). This chain's CDR3 is CASSLYSGTRGYGYTF. The CDR3 DNA follows: TGCGCCAGCAGCCTCTACTCCGGGACACGCGGTTATGGCTACACCTTC.